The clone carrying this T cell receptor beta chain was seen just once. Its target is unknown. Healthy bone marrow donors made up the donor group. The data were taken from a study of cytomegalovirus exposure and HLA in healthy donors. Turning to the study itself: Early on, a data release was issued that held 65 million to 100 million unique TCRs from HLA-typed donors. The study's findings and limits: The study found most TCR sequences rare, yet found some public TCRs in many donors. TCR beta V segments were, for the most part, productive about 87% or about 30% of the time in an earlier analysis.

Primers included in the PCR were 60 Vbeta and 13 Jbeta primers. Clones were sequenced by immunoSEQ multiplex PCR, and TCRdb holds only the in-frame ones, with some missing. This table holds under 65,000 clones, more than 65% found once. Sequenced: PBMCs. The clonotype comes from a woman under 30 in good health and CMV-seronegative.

CDR3 sequence: CASSPGGPSRARLGYTF. DNA of the CDR3: TGCGCCAGCAGCCCAGGGGGGCCTAGCCGGGCTCGCTTAGGCTACACCTTC. The chain is built from TRBV5-1 and TRBJ1-2; 7 bases line up with TRBD1. The germline CDR1 and CDR2 sequences are SGHRS and YFSETQ. The CDR3 loop spans 17 amino acids. The V gene end was trimmed by 4 bases and the J gene end by 8 bases; junction bases not matched to a gene: 20.